The clone carrying this T cell receptor beta chain showed up many times. Its specificity is unknown. The time point was: newly diagnosed GD, antithyroid drugs for less than 3 months. With RNA extracted from PBMCs as input, the TCR library was made. Patients of an endocrinology department in Xi'an, China, were included. HTBI primers from iRepertoire and Arm-PCR of CDR3 regions yielded the TCR beta libraries. One entry per CDR3 protein, called by TCRdb with MiXCR from the multiplex PCR reads. The sample has about 420,000 distinct CDR3 sequences, approximately 16% seen once; the top ten hold around a quarter. This record belongs to a study of regulatory T cells in long-lasting Graves disease. Trimming removed 4 bases from V and 3 bases from J, with 3 bases in between. CDR1 is SGHAT, CDR2 FQNNGV, per germline. This CDR3 comprises 11 residues. Study-wide results and limits: Favored usage of TRBV28, TRBJ1-2 and TRBJ2-5 was recorded in persistent disease.

The sample also formed part of further work on T cells in Graves' hyperthyroidism and ophthalmopathy. Per that paper: Exclusion of patients followed from uncontrolled infection, other autoimmune disease, pregnancy or lactation. HTBI primers were the set used in a first-round RT-PCR of the TCR CDR3.

This chain joins TRBV11-2 and TRBJ1-2; no definite D call. The sequence was collected from a woman between 18 and 29 years old with Graves disease. This sample comprised peripheral blood mononuclear cells (PBMCs), obtained at new diagnosis, from a patient treated with antithyroid drugs. In nucleotides, the CDR3 is TGTGCCAGCAGCTGGGACTATGGCTACACCTTC. Protein sequence: CASSWDYGYTF.